These T cell receptor beta chains were read from a single sample in a study of blood T cells in healthy people across ages. One entry per CDR3 protein, called by TCRdb with MiXCR from the 5' RACE reads. The sample has hundreds of thousands of distinct CDR3 sequences; 40% to 45% are singletons. Sequencing was carried out using blood. These receptors all stem from a man aged 80 or over in good health. Both conserved end residues are part of each CDR3. The D gene is left open where the match is weak. Size is stated for part of the rows, as once, few or many counts, or as a class when the clone is expanded.

>TRBJ2-1|TRBV5-1|18|NA|TRBD2
CASSERAAGGSSYNEQFF
TGCGCCAGCAGCGAAAGGGCGGCGGGGGGGAGCTCCTACAATGAGCAGTTCTTC
>TRBJ2-7|TRBV11-3|13|few|NA
CASSHRYDTEQYF
TGTGCCAGCAGCCACCGGTATGATACCGAGCAGTACTTC
>TRBJ1-1|TRBV2|12|few|NA
CAIGTGNTEAFF
TGTGCCATTGGGACCGGGAACACTGAAGCTTTCTTT
>TRBJ2-3|TRBV20-1|16|few|NA
CSAPPDGQGRADTQYF
TGCAGTGCTCCCCCCGACGGGCAGGGTAGGGCAGATACGCAGTATTTT
>TRBJ1-5|TRBV6-1|13|NA|NA
CASRGAANQPQHF
TGTGCCAGCAGGGGGGCAGCAAATCAGCCCCAGCATTTT
>TRBJ2-3|TRBV12-3/TRBV12-4|15|NA|TRBD2
CASSPGTSGIFTQYF
TGTGCCAGCAGCCCCGGGACTAGCGGGATCTTCACGCAGTATTTT
>TRBJ2-7|TRBV7-6|16|NA|NA
CASSLSWGGDKYEQYF
TGTGCCAGCAGCTTAAGTTGGGGGGGCGATAAGTACGAGCAGTACTTC
>TRBJ2-7|TRBV6-2/TRBV6-3|14|few|NA
CASRTAGDWHEQYF
TGTGCCAGCAGAACGGCAGGGGATTGGCACGAGCAGTACTTC
>TRBJ2-7|TRBV7-2|14|NA|NA
CASSLDHYSHEQYF
TGTGCCAGCAGCTTAGACCATTATTCCCACGAGCAGTACTTC
>TRBJ2-5|TRBV7-7|13|NA|NA
CASSAQGPETQYF
TGTGCCAGCAGCGCACAGGGACCCGAGACCCAGTACTTC
>TRBJ2-3|TRBV10-2|12|NA|TRBD2
CASRGGFDTQYF
TGCGCCAGCCGGGGGGGCTTTGATACGCAGTATTTT
>TRBJ2-2|TRBV7-3|17|NA|NA
CASSFRGGVDWTGELFF
TGTGCCAGCAGCTTTCGGGGCGGCGTGGACTGGACCGGGGAGCTGTTTTTT
>TRBJ2-3|TRBV7-3|16|NA|TRBD2
CASSLPASGAGDTQYF
TGTGCCAGCAGCTTACCGGCTAGCGGAGCCGGGGATACGCAGTATTTT
>TRBJ2-5|TRBV12-3/TRBV12-4|15|NA|TRBD2
CASSLQGLAGNEQYF
TGTGCTAGCAGTTTACAGGGACTAGCGGGAAATGAGCAGTACTTC
>TRBJ2-7|TRBV30|11|NA|NA
CAWSVQYEQYF
TGTGCCTGGAGTGTACAGTACGAGCAGTACTTC
>TRBJ2-5|TRBV7-2|18|few|TRBD2
CASSLVLVAGGLVNEQYF
TGTGCCAGCAGCTTAGTCCTGGTAGCGGGGGGGCTAGTCAATGAGCAGTACTTC
>TRBJ2-3|TRBV14|14|NA|NA
CASSQVLFTDTQYF
TGTGCCAGCAGCCAAGTCCTGTTCACAGATACGCAGTATTTT
>TRBJ1-2|TRBV27|15|few|TRBD1
CASSPRDSGRKGYTF
TGTGCCAGCAGTCCTAGGGACAGTGGTAGGAAAGGCTACACCTTC
>TRBJ1-2|TRBV7-2|15|few|NA
CASTRESRGESGYTF
TGTGCCAGCACCCGAGAGAGCAGGGGAGAAAGCGGCTACACCTTC
>TRBJ2-6|TRBV20-1|14|NA|NA
CSARVASGANVLTF
TGCAGTGCTAGAGTGGCGTCTGGGGCCAACGTCCTGACTTTC
>TRBJ1-4|TRBV7-9|20|NA|NA
CASSPRPGQENNPTNEKLFF
TGTGCCAGCAGCCCACGCCCGGGGCAGGAGAACAACCCAACTAATGAAAAACTGTTTTTT
>TRBJ1-5|TRBV6-6|17|few|TRBD1
CASSYRRGTDSNQPQHF
TGTGCCAGCAGTTACCGCCGGGGGACAGATAGCAATCAGCCCCAGCATTTT
>TRBJ2-6|TRBV6-2/TRBV6-3|18|NA|NA
CASSYSVDGNSGANVLTF
TGTGCCAGCAGTTACTCGGTGGACGGGAACTCTGGGGCCAACGTCCTGACTTTC
>TRBJ2-7|TRBV6-5|14|few|TRBD1
CASSYRGTGHEQYF
TGTGCCAGCAGTTACCGCGGGACAGGACACGAGCAGTACTTC
>TRBJ1-2|TRBV27|14|NA|NA
CASRRGADHYGYTF
TGTGCCAGCAGGAGGGGGGCGGACCACTATGGCTACACCTTC
>TRBJ1-5|TRBV20-1|15|few|NA
CSAKLSGASNQPQHF
TGCAGTGCTAAGTTGTCGGGGGCAAGCAATCAGCCCCAGCATTTT
>TRBJ1-5|TRBV6-2/TRBV6-3|14|NA|NA
CASCGRGVWQPQHF
TGTGCCAGCTGTGGACGGGGTGTTTGGCAGCCCCAGCATTTT
>TRBJ2-3|TRBV24-1|16|NA|NA
CATSDPGRARADTQYF
TGTGCCACCAGTGATCCGGGACGAGCTCGTGCAGATACGCAGTATTTT
>TRBJ1-5|TRBV11-2|17|NA|TRBD1
CASSHRDREFWNQPQHF
TGTGCCAGCAGCCATAGGGACAGGGAGTTTTGGAATCAGCCCCAGCATTTT
>TRBJ1-5|TRBV5-1|15|NA|NA
CASSLVAGSDQPQHF
TGTGCCAGCAGCTTGGTGGCAGGGAGTGATCAGCCCCAGCATTTT
>TRBJ1-1|TRBV6-2/TRBV6-3|15|few|NA
CASSYQNRMNTEAFF
TGTGCCAGCAGTTATCAGAACAGAATGAACACTGAAGCTTTCTTT
>TRBJ2-2|TRBV7-2|13|NA|NA
CASSLGPPGELFF
TGTGCCAGCAGCTTGGGTCCCCCCGGGGAGCTGTTTTTT
>TRBJ1-1|TRBV20-1|11|NA|NA
CSGAWRTEAFF
TGCAGTGGCGCATGGAGGACTGAAGCTTTCTTT
>TRBJ1-2|TRBV6-6|16|NA|NA
CASSYSETVTNYGYTF
TGTGCCAGCAGTTACTCGGAGACAGTAACTAACTATGGCTACACCTTC
>TRBJ2-1|TRBV3-1|16|NA|TRBD2
CASSQALAGGKNEQFF
TGTGCCAGCAGCCAAGCTTTGGCGGGAGGTAAAAATGAGCAGTTCTTC
>TRBJ2-5|TRBV7-2|12|many|NA
CASSTYQETQYF
TGTGCCAGCAGCACGTACCAAGAGACCCAGTACTTC
>TRBJ2-7|TRBV6-2/TRBV6-3|14|NA|TRBD2
CASSVTSGGVEQYF
TGTGCCAGCAGTGTGACTAGCGGGGGTGTCGAGCAGTACTTC
>TRBJ2-3|TRBV7-2|19|few|TRBD2
CASSFSGGAIPISTDTQYF
TGTGCCAGCAGCTTTAGCGGGGGGGCCATCCCCATAAGCACAGATACGCAGTATTTT
>TRBJ2-7|TRBV7-2|15|NA|NA
CASSLALTGSSEQYF
TGTGCCAGCAGCTTAGCGCTAACAGGTTCTAGCGAGCAGTACTTC
>TRBJ2-1|TRBV6-6|16|NA|TRBD2
CASRNLVGGPYNEQFF
TGTGCCAGCAGGAACTTAGTGGGAGGGCCTTACAATGAGCAGTTCTTC
>TRBJ1-6|TRBV7-3|16|NA|TRBD1
CASSLGAGTDGSPLHF
TGTGCCAGCAGCTTAGGGGCCGGGACAGACGGTTCACCCCTCCACTTT
>TRBJ2-7|TRBV11-2|15|NA|TRBD2
CASSLEASGNHEQYF
TGTGCCAGCAGCTTAGAGGCTAGCGGGAACCACGAGCAGTACTTC
>TRBJ2-5|TRBV27|15|few|NA
CASTQFGTIRETQYF
TGTGCCAGCACCCAGTTCGGGACGATAAGAGAGACCCAGTACTTC
>TRBJ2-5|TRBV28|12|NA|NA
CASGVLGNEQYF
TGTGCCAGCGGCGTATTAGGTAATGAGCAGTACTTC
>TRBJ2-1|TRBV11-2|17|few|TRBD2
CASSLRIGTSGSVEQFF
TGTGCCAGCAGCTTGAGAATTGGGACTAGCGGGAGTGTGGAGCAGTTCTTC
>TRBJ2-3|TRBV24-1|15|few|NA
CATSDPSRGGDTQYF
TGTGCCACCAGTGACCCCTCGCGGGGTGGAGATACGCAGTATTTT
>TRBJ2-3|TRBV6-1|17|NA|TRBD1
CASRNENRGRSTDTQYF
TGTGCCAGCAGGAACGAAAACAGGGGGAGGAGCACAGATACGCAGTATTTT